This T cell receptor beta chain is drawn from a study of T cell changes during pregnancy in multiple sclerosis. Sequencing used immunoSEQ multiplex PCR; TCRdb keeps in-frame clones, though not all of them. The repertoire holds about 100,000 clones, with 90% to 95% as singletons. The junction had 13 bases not matched to a gene; V was cut back by 8 bases and J by 5 bases. The germline CDR1 and CDR2 sequences are GTSNPN and SVGIG (reference sequence). The CDR3 extends over 14 amino acids. Sequenced material: peripheral blood, taken before pregnancy. The TCR originated in a female donor with multiple sclerosis, enrolled in a pregnancy study. The V call is TRBV30, the J call TRBJ1-1, with TRBD1 identical over 8 bases. The CDR3 is CARVRGQFRTEAFF. DNA of the CDR3: TGTGCCCGCGTCAGGGGGCAGTTTCGTACTGAAGCTTTCTTT.